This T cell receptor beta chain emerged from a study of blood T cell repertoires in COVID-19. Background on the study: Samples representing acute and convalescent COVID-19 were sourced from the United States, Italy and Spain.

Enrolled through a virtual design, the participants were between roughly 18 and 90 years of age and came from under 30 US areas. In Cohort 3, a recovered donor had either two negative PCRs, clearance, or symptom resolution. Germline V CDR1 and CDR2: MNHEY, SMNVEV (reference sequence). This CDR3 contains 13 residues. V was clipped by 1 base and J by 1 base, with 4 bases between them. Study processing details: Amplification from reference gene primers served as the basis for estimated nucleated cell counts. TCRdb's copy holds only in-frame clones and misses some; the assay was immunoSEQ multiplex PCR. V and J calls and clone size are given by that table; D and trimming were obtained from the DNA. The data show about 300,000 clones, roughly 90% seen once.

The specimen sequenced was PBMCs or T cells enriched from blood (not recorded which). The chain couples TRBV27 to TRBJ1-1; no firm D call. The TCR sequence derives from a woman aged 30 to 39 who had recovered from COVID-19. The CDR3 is CASSLFRNTEAFF. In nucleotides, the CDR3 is TGTGCCAGCAGTTTATTCAGGAACACTGAAGCTTTCTTT.